A selection of T cell receptor beta chains follows, all from one sample in a study of blood T cell repertoires in COVID-19. Generated by immunoSEQ multiplex PCR, the TCRdb table keeps only in-frame clones and is missing some. Among 150,000 to 180,000 clones listed, around 78% were seen once. The sample taken for sequencing was peripheral blood. The receptors stem from a man older than 75 with acute or convalescent COVID-19. Each CDR3 is given with its conserved first and last residue. D genes are given only for firm matches. Only some rows state a clone size, as once, few, many or a class for expanded clones.

length	D	size	V	J	DNA	CDR3
17	TRBD1	NA	TRBV7-2	TRBJ2-1	TGTGCCAGCAGCTTAGCCCAGCCACGGGCAGGGGGCAGTGAGCAGTTCTTC	CASSLAQPRAGGSEQFF
14	TRBD1	once	TRBV2	TRBJ1-1	TGTGCCAGCAGTGACCAGGGGGGTAACACTGAAGCTTTCTTT	CASSDQGGNTEAFF
16	TRBD1	NA	TRBV7-2	TRBJ1-5	TGTGCCAGCAGCTTAGTCGGCGGCAGGGGGAATCAGCCCCAGCATTTT	CASSLVGGRGNQPQHF
17	TRBD2	NA	TRBV15	TRBJ2-1	TGTGCCACCAGCAGAGAGGGCGGCGGGGGGGCCTACAATGAGCAGTTCTTC	CATSREGGGGAYNEQFF
15	TRBD1	NA	TRBV9	TRBJ1-4	TGTGCCAGCAGCGTAGCGAGGGGGCTGAATGAAAAACTGTTTTTT	CASSVARGLNEKLFF
12	NA	NA	TRBV12-3/TRBV12-4	TRBJ2-7	TGTGCCAGCAGTTTTTTGGGGGCGGTGCAGTACTTC	CASSFLGAVQYF
15	NA	few	TRBV27	TRBJ2-2	TGTGCCAGCAAATGGGCTAGCCAGATCACCGGGGAGCTGTTTTTT	CASKWASQITGELFF
14	NA	few	TRBV10-1	TRBJ1-4	TGCGCCAGCAGTGACGGGAATTTGAATGAAAAACTGTTTTTT	CASSDGNLNEKLFF
13	TRBD1	NA	TRBV2	TRBJ1-1	TGTGCCAGCTCGGGACAGAAGTACACTGAAGCTTTCTTT	CASSGQKYTEAFF
13	NA	NA	TRBV11-2	TRBJ2-7	TGTGCCAGCAGCTTAGGGGGCGGGAACGAGCAGTACTTC	CASSLGGGNEQYF
14	NA	once	TRBV7-2	TRBJ2-5	TGTGCCAGCAGCCTCGGCGGGCTCCAAGAGACCCAGTACTTC	CASSLGGLQETQYF
14	TRBD1	NA	TRBV7-3	TRBJ1-2	TGTGCCAGCAGTAGAGGACAGGCAGGCTATGGCTACACCTTC	CASSRGQAGYGYTF
15	TRBD1	NA	TRBV7-2	TRBJ2-4	TGTGCCAGCAGCTCTGGGCCGGGACAGGGGAACATTCAGTACTTC	CASSSGPGQGNIQYF
15	NA	once	TRBV2	TRBJ1-5	TGTGCCAGCAGTGAAAATCAGGGCGCGAATCAGCCCCAGCATTTT	CASSENQGANQPQHF
14	NA	NA	TRBV6-5	TRBJ1-6	TGTGCCAGCAGTTACTCGTCAGGGGATTCACCCCTCCACTTT	CASSYSSGDSPLHF
15	NA	once	TRBV14	TRBJ2-5	TGTGCCAGCAGCCAAGGGGGGGGCCTAGCAGAGACCCAGTACTTC	CASSQGGGLAETQYF
13	NA	NA	TRBV7-9	TRBJ1-3	TGTGCCAGCAGCCCCGGGTCTGGAAACACCATATATTTT	CASSPGSGNTIYF
14	NA	NA	TRBV18	TRBJ2-2	TGTGCCAGCTCACCGGGACAGAACACCGGGGAGCTGTTTTTT	CASSPGQNTGELFF